This entry lists 23 T cell receptor beta chains sequenced from one sample in a study of blood T cells in healthy people across ages. Alongside a J-beta primer mix, a sample-barcoded 5' primer served in a second PCR lasting 7 to 11 cycles. MiXCR was run by TCRdb on the 5' RACE reads, yielding one entry per CDR3 protein. This sample has about 930,000 distinct CDR3 sequences, with under 35% found just once. These records were also assigned to another study, of T cells of mothers and their children.

Sequenced sample: blood. Source of these receptors: a woman between 40 and 55 years old in good health.

About this clonotype: This could be a read error, since a much larger clone is one nucleotide away. This chain joins TRBV11-1 and TRBJ2-6; weak D call: TRBD1 (5 bases). There are 22 residues in the CDR3. The germline CDR1 and CDR2 sequences are SGHAT and FQDESV (reference sequence). The CDR3 coding sequence is TGTGCCAGCAGCCCCAGACTGACTGTCCCCCAAAAACTGAGCTCTGGGGCCAACATCCTGACTTTC. Its translation: CASSPRLTVPQKLSSGANILTF.

This chain connects TRBV27 to TRBJ1-4; tentative D call: TRBD1 (5 bases). Germline V gene lookup returns CDR1 MNHEY and CDR2 SMNVEV (reference sequence). CDR3 length: 13 amino acids. With 11 bases removed from V and 7 bases from J, the gap between germline ends came to 17 bases. As DNA, the CDR3 is TGTGCCTCCCCGGGGCCCGGTGGTGAAAAACTGTTTTTT. It encodes CASPGPGGEKLFF.

The chain is built from TRBV29-1 and TRBJ1-1, with 7 bases fitting TRBD1. CDR1 and CDR2 from the germline V gene are SQVTM and ANQGSEA. V shed 5 bases, J shed 2 bases, and the junction held 11 bases outside the gene matches. The CDR3 is made up of 15 amino acids. The CDR3 bases are TGCAGCGTTATTAGGACAGGAGAGCTTAACACTGAAGCTTTCTTT. Its protein is CSVIRTGELNTEAFF.

At least ten counts were recorded for this clonotype. The J gene is TRBJ2-7, the V gene TRBV9; TRBD1 aligns across 11 bases. Per germline, CDR1 SGDLS and CDR2 YYNGEE. This CDR3 has 18 residues. The junction had 15 bases not matched to a gene; V was cut back by 0 bases and J by 7 bases. This CDR3 is CASSVGVGPGQGVWEQYF. DNA for the CDR3: TGTGCCAGCAGCGTAGGCGTTGGGCCGGGACAGGGGGTATGGGAGCAGTACTTC.

This clonotype turned up a few times. CDR3 DNA sequence: TGTGCCAGCAGCCCATTTGAGTACCAGTACTTC. Translated: CASSPFEYQYF. This rearrangement joins TRBV7-2 to TRBJ2-5; D gene unclear. The length of the CDR3 is 11 residues. Per the germline V gene, CDR1 is SGHTA and CDR2 is FQGNSA. The V end lost 5 bases, the J end lost 10 bases, and 11 bases lay between the germline ends.

This clonotype was seen ten or more times. V usage is TRBV29-1 and J usage is TRBJ2-7; 9 bases align to TRBD1. CDR1 and CDR2 from the germline V gene are SQVTM and ANQGSEA. Trimming removed 4 bases from V and 7 bases from J; junction bases left unmatched: 5. This CDR3 has 12 residues. The CDR3 loop is CSVVGQGEEQYF. CDR3 nucleotides: TGCAGCGTTGTGGGACAGGGTGAGGAGCAGTACTTC.

The V gene is TRBV5-1, the J gene TRBJ1-1; possibly TRBD1 for D (6 bases). The CDR3 consists of 16 residues. The V end lost 4 bases, the J end lost 1 base, and 17 bases lay between the germline ends. Germline assignment: CDR1 SGHRS and CDR2 YFSETQ. CDR3 sequence reads: CASSAGWGGQNTEAFF. The CDR3 DNA is TGCGCCAGCAGCGCCGGGTGGGGGGGCCAGAACACTGAAGCTTTCTTT.

This clonotype has at least ten counts. The V call is TRBV24-1, the J call TRBJ2-1; 12 positions agree with TRBD2. V lost 4 bases to trimming and J lost 8 bases; unmatched junction nucleotides: 8. Germline loops: CDR1 KGHDR, CDR2 SFDVKD. This CDR3 has 16 amino acids. The CDR3 DNA is TGTGCCACCAGTGACCCACTAGCGGGGGGTGTCTATGAGCAGTTCTTC. This codes for CATSDPLAGGVYEQFF.

The chain has TRBV29-1 and TRBJ1-1, with 8 bases matching TRBD1. This CDR3 comprises 11 residues. J was trimmed by 11 bases and V by 5 bases; bases with no gene match: 7. Per the germline V gene, CDR1 is SQVTM and CDR2 is ANQGSEA. CDR3 DNA sequence: TGCAGCGTTCTACAGGGGGGGCTCGCTTTCTTT. It encodes CSVLQGGLAFF.

This clonotype occurred a few times. V and J are TRBV7-9 and TRBJ1-1; D gene ambiguous. Per germline, CDR1 SEHNR and CDR2 FQNEAQ (reference sequence). V was trimmed by 5 bases and J by 6 bases, leaving 19 bases between them. The CDR3 loop spans 15 amino acids. The CDR3 DNA reads TGTGCCAGCAGCGGTTGGAAGTATAAGGACGCTGAAGCTTTCTTT. Its protein is CASSGWKYKDAEAFF.

This sequence joins TRBV5-1 and TRBJ1-1; 8 positions agree with TRBD1. V lost 0 bases, J lost 4 bases, and 5 bases stayed unmatched. Germline CDR1 reads SGHRS; CDR2 reads YFSETQ. CDR3 length: 15 residues. CDR3 loop: CASSLAVRGLTEAFF. The CDR3, as DNA: TGCGCCAGCAGCTTGGCGGTCAGGGGGCTCACTGAAGCTTTCTTT.

This clonotype was seen a handful of times. The chain is built from TRBV28 and TRBJ1-2, with D uncertain. Germline lookup yields CDR1 MDHEN and CDR2 SYDVKM. The CDR3 runs to 13 residues. Trimming stripped 6 bases from V and 0 bases from J, with 8 bases between. This CDR3 is CASRKSSNYGYTF. The CDR3 nucleotides read TGTGCCAGCAGGAAATCTTCTAACTATGGCTACACCTTC.

To note about this clonotype: A much larger clone sits a single nucleotide away, making a read error possible. The genes are TRBV19 and TRBJ2-6, with a possible D match to TRBD1 (5 bases). Germline V gene lookup returns CDR1 LNHDA and CDR2 SQIVND (reference sequence). The CDR3 has 13 residues. For the CDR3, the DNA is TGTGCCAGTCTGACAGTTGGGGCCGACGTCCTGACTTTC. Amino acid sequence: CASLTVGADVLTF.

This clonotype has only a few counts. This chain uses TRBV12-3 or TRBV12-4 with TRBJ1-4, with D possibly matching TRBD1 (5 bases). Trimming took off 6 bases at V and 8 bases at J, with 16 bases between the two ends. This CDR3 spans 14 amino acids. Here the CDR3 DNA reads TGTGCCAGCAGCCACGTGGGGGTCGACGAAAAACTGTTTTTT. This gives the protein CASSHVGVDEKLFF.

In its sample, this clonotype was seen a few times. V gene TRBV7-6 combines with J gene TRBJ1-4; TRBD1 might be the D (5 bases). Germline V gene lookup returns CDR1 SGHVS and CDR2 FNYEAQ. CDR3 size: 14 residues. Between the trimmed V and J ends, which lost 4 bases and 5 bases, there was a span of 11 bases. The CDR3: CASSWRGLNEKLFF. For the CDR3, the DNA is TGTGCCAGCAGCTGGAGGGGTTTAAATGAAAAACTGTTTTTT.

The V gene is TRBV5-1, the J gene TRBJ2-3; TRBD1 aligns across 8 bases. The CDR3 is made up of 16 amino acids. Germline V gene sequence: CDR1 SGHRS, CDR2 YFSETQ. The V and J ends lost 4 bases and 2 bases, in that order; junction bases with no gene match: 9. CDR3 in DNA: TGCGCCAGCAGCCCCCCCGGGACAGGACTCACAGATACGCAGTATTTT. The encoded protein is CASSPPGTGLTDTQYF.

This clonotype has more than one count but fewer than ten. The rearrangement uses TRBV5-5 and TRBJ2-2; D may be TRBD1 (6 bases). The CDR3 covers 17 residues. The V end was cut by 2 bases, the J end by 1 base, with 15 bases between. Germline V gene data show CDR1 as SGHKS and CDR2 as YYEKEE (reference sequence). This CDR3 reads CASSLRMTGKNTGELFF. For the CDR3, the DNA is TGTGCCAGCAGCTTACGGATGACAGGAAAGAACACCGGGGAGCTGTTTTTT. Full variable domain (remainder filled in from reference TRBV5-5 and TRBJ2-2): DAGVTQSPTHLIKTRGQQVTLRCSPISGHKSVSWYQQVLGQGPQFIFQYYEKEERGRGNFPDRFSARQFPNYSSELNVNALLLGDSALYLCASSLRMTGKNTGELFFGEGSRLTVL.

The rearrangement joins TRBV5-1 to TRBJ2-7; 7 nucleotides line up with TRBD1. Germline CDR1 SGHRS, CDR2 YFSETQ. CDR3 size: 15 residues. With 4 bases clipped from V and 1 base from J, the junction kept 8 bases outside the gene matches. In DNA form, the CDR3 reads TGCGCCAGCAGCCAGGACAGGCCGAGGTCCTACGAGCAGTACTTC. It encodes CASSQDRPRSYEQYF.

The chain's CDR3 is CASSLGVSGGPYEQYF. The CDR3 DNA reads TGTGCCAGCAGCTTAGGGGTTAGCGGGGGGCCCTACGAGCAGTACTTC. This chain uses TRBV7-2 with TRBJ2-7, with 10 bases that match TRBD2. Looked up from germline, CDR1 is SGHTA and CDR2 is FQGNSA. This CDR3 region has 16 residues. With 1 base clipped from V and 2 bases from J, the junction kept 5 bases outside the gene matches.

In its sample, this clonotype was seen a few times. The CDR3 DNA is TGTGCCAGCAGCCAAGAGTTTCGGTTTAGCACAGATACGCAGTATTTT. Protein product: CASSQEFRFSTDTQYF. The rearrangement joins TRBV3-1 to TRBJ2-3; D not resolved. Germline CDR1 LGHDT, CDR2 YNNKEL (reference sequence). The V and J ends lost 0 bases and 0 bases respectively, with 10 bases between them. The CDR3 has 16 amino acids.

In this sample, this clonotype turned up many times. V is TRBV30 and J is TRBJ2-5, with 8 bases lining up with TRBD1. CDR1 and CDR2 (germline): GTSNPN, SVGIG (reference sequence). V trimming: 1 base; J trimming: 7 bases; junction bases outside the gene matches: 8. The CDR3 has 14 residues. The CDR3 here is CAWSAPPRGRTQYF. CDR3 in DNA: TGTGCCTGGAGTGCCCCCCCCAGGGGGCGGACCCAGTACTTC.

This clonotype was detected a few times. A much more abundant neighbour one base away suggests this may be a read error. The chain uses TRBV4-1 and TRBJ2-7; D gene ambiguous. The CDR3 is 14 amino acids. Germline CDR1 is MGHRA and CDR2 is YSYEKL. The CDR3 DNA reads TGCACCAGCAGCCAAGTGTATGGCGCGTACGAGCAGTACTTC. Its translation is CTSSQVYGAYEQYF.

This clonotype was found many times. The V and J genes are TRBV5-1 and TRBJ1-2; 9 nucleotides align to TRBD1. This CDR3 is built from 15 residues. Germline-derived CDR1 and CDR2 are SGHRS and YFSETQ. J lost 0 bases, V lost 3 bases, and 3 bases had no gene match. In nucleotides, the CDR3 is TGCGCCAGCAGCTGGACAGGGGATGCTAACTATGGCTACACCTTC. Protein sequence: CASSWTGDANYGYTF. Together with reference TRBV5-1 and TRBJ1-2, the CDR3 gives the full variable domain: KAGVTQTPRYLIKTRGQQVTLSCSPISGHRSVSWYQQTPGQGLQFLFEYFSETQRNKGNFPGRFSGRQFSNSRSEMNVSTLELGDSALYLCASSWTGDANYGYTFGSGTRLTVV.